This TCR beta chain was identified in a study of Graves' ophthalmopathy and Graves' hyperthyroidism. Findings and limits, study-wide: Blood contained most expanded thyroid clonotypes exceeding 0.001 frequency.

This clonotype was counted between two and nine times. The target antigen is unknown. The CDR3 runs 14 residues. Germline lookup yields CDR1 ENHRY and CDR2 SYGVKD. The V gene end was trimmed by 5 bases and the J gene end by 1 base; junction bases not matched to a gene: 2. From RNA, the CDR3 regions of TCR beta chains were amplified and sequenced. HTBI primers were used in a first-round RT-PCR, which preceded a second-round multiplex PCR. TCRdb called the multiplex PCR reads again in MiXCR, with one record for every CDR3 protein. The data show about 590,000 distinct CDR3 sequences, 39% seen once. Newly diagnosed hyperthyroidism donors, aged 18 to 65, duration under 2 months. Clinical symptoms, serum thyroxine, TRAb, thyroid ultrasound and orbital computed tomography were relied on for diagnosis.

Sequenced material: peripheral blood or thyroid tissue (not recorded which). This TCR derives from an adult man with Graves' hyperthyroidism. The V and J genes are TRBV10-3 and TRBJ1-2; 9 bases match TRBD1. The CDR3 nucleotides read TGTGCCATCAGTTCGGACAGGGGTAACTATGGCTACACCTTC. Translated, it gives CAISSDRGNYGYTF.